The clone carrying this T cell receptor (beta chain) appeared many times. Its antigen is as yet unknown. The source material, RNA transcripts, was used to amplify TCR beta CDR3 regions. An initial round of RT-PCR targeting the TCR CDR3 relied on the HTBI primer set. TCRdb independently ran MiXCR on the multiplex PCR reads; one entry per CDR3 protein. The sample shows 610,000 or so distinct CDR3 sequences, around 42% of them seen only once. The data belong to a study of T cells in Graves' hyperthyroidism and ophthalmopathy. Subjects aged 18 to 65 presented with newly diagnosed hyperthyroidism of less than 2 months' duration. Exclusion criteria comprised uncontrolled infection, other autoimmune disease, pregnancy or lactation. Together with thyroid ultrasound, orbital computed tomography, serum thyroxine and TRAb, clinical symptoms were used for diagnoses. Study conclusions and caveats: Expanded thyroid clonotypes (above 0.001) were mostly also found in blood.

V lost 2 bases to trimming and J lost 0 bases, with 8 bases between them. The germline V gene has CDR1 SGHTS and CDR2 YDEGEE. The CDR3 loop spans 14 amino acids. Input material: peripheral blood or thyroid tissue (not recorded which). The V call is TRBV5-8, the J call TRBJ1-1; D remains unclear. The TCR originated in a young woman with Graves' hyperthyroidism. CDR3 protein: CASSFGGMNTEAFF. The CDR3 DNA follows: TGTGCCAGCAGCTTCGGAGGGATGAACACTGAAGCTTTCTTT.